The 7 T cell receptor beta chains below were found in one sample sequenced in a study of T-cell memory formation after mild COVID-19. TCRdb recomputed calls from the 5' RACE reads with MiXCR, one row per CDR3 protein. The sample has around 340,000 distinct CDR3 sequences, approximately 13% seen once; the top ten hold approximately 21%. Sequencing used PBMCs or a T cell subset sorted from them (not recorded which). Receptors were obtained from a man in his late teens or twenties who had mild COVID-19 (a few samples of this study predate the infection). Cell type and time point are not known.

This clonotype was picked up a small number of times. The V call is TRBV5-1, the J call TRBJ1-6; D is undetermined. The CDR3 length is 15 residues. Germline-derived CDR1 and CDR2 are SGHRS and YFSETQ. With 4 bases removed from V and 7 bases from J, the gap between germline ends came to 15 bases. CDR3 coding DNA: TGCGCCAGCAGCCCGAGGACCCCTATAAATTCACCCCTCCACTTT. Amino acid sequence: CASSPRTPINSPLHF.

CDR3 coding DNA: TGCGCCAGCAGCCCGGACAGCAATTCACCCCTCCACTTT. This gives the protein CASSPDSNSPLHF. The chain links TRBV5-1 to TRBJ1-6; the D gene is possibly TRBD1 (6 bases). V dropped 4 bases and J dropped 7 bases, with 9 bases sitting between them. This CDR3 spans 13 amino acids. Germline V CDR1 and CDR2: SGHRS, YFSETQ.

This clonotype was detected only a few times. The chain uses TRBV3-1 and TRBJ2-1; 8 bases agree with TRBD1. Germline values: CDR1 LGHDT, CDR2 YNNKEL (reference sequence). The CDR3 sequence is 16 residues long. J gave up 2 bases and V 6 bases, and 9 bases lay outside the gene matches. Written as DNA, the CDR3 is TGTGCCAGCAGTCCAGGACAGGGTCGGCCCTACAATGAGCAGTTCTTC. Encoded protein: CASSPGQGRPYNEQFF.

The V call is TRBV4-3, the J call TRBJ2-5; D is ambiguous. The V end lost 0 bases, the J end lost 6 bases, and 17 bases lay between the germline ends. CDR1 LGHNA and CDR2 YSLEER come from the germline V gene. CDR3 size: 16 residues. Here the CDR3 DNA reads TGCGCCAGCAGCCAAGATAGGTTCCGGATAGAACAGACCCAGTACTTC. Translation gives CASSQDRFRIEQTQYF.

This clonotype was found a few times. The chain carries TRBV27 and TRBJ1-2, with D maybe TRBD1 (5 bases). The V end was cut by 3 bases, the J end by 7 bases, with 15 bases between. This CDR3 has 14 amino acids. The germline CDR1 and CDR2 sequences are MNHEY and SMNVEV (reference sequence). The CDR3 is CASSFRGVPSGYTF. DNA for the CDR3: TGTGCCAGCAGTTTTCGGGGGGTCCCGTCTGGCTACACCTTC.

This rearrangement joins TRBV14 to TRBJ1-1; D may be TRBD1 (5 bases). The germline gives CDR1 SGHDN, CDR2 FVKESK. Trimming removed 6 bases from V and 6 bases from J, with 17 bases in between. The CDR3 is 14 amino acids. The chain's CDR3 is CASSPQGWGPEAFF. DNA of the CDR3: TGTGCCAGCAGTCCCCAAGGGTGGGGCCCTGAAGCTTTCTTT.

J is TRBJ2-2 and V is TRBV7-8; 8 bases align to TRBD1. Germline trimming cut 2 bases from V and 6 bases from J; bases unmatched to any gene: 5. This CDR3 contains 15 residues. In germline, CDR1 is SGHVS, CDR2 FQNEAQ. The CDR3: CASSLRTGKAGELFF. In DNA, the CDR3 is TGTGCCAGCAGCTTAAGGACAGGGAAGGCCGGGGAGCTGTTTTTT. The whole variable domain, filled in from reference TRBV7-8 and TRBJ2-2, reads GAGVSQSPRYKVAKRGQDVALRCDPISGHVSLFWYQQALGQGPEFLTYFQNEAQLDKSGLPSDRFFAERPEGSVSTLKIQRTQQEDSAVYLCASSLRTGKAGELFFGEGSRLTVL.